This TCR beta chain was captured in a study of breast tumors, draining lymph nodes, adjacent tissues. Regarding the study as a whole: Luminal-like breast cancer showed significantly greater tumor-nontumor repertoire similarity than basal-like breast cancer did. Compared with lymph nodes, tumors were less diverse; compared with nontumor tissue, more. Tumor T cell lymph node origin was a supported hypothesis, not proven. Most tumor T cells seemingly derive from lymph node, then expand in tumor.

Axillary draining lymph nodes of breast cancer patients supplied the node samples. As concerns this clonotype: What it binds is not known. Being one base from a much bigger clone, this may be a read error.

TCRdb re-derived calls from the multiplex PCR reads in MiXCR, one entry per CDR3 protein. The data show about 170,000 distinct CDR3 sequences, more than 25% seen once. Germline loops: CDR1 MNHEY, CDR2 SMNVEV (reference sequence). The length of the CDR3 is 14 residues. Trimming stripped 5 bases from V and 5 bases from J, with 16 bases between. Sequencing was carried out using axillary lymph node tissue. V usage is TRBV27 and J usage is TRBJ2-7, with D perhaps TRBD1 (6 bases). This TCR came from a female donor with breast cancer. Some clones in this sample may be carry-over from other donors' samples. CDR3 in DNA: TGTGCCAGCAGTGTCGCCAGGGGAACCCACGAGCAGTACTTC. Translation: CASSVARGTHEQYF.